This TCR beta chain was recovered during a study of OX40 agonist ivuxolimab in advanced cancers. J lost 4 bases, V lost 2 bases, and 8 bases had no gene match. Germline V gene lookup returns CDR1 MDHEN and CDR2 SYDVKM. The CDR3 extends over 16 amino acids. Assay: immunoSEQ multiplex PCR; the TCRdb copy retains only in-frame clones and omits some. The sample has roughly 67,000 clones, 70% to 85% seen once. The sequence was collected from an adult with an advanced solid tumor such as melanoma, head and neck, liver or kidney cancer. This chain uses TRBV28 with TRBJ1-5; 7 positions match TRBD1. The sample was CD4+ or CD8+ T cells sorted from blood, taken in a trial of the OX40 agonist ivuxolimab. The CDR3 loop reads CASSLPGTELNQPQHF. The CDR3 DNA reads TGTGCCAGCAGTTTACCCGGGACAGAACTGAATCAGCCCCAGCATTTT.